Shown below are 3 T cell receptor beta chains from a single sample sequenced in a study of blood T cell repertoires in COVID-19 (dated by TCRdb to the early 2020s). Library preparation was by the immunoSEQ multiplex PCR assay. The table was pulled from immuneACCESS by TCRdb, which kept in-frame rearrangements only. Such tables lose some clones; where checked, under half of the loss comes from unresolved V genes, and the rest has no known cause. Recorded for this sample are approximately 180,000 clones; over 65% of them occurred a single time. Of the sample, 15% to 20% falls within the top ten clones. Sequencing input: peripheral blood. Source of these receptors: a person aged 70 to 79 with COVID-19, enrolled during active disease.

The chain links TRBV19 to TRBJ1-2, with unresolved D. This CDR3 has 11 residues. Trimming pared 4 bases from V and 5 bases from J, leaving 5 bases between. Germline CDR1 is LNHDA and CDR2 is SQIVND (reference sequence). The CDR3 loop is CASSTLYGYTF. CDR3 nucleotides: TGTGCCAGTAGTACGCTATATGGCTACACCTTC.

The chain is built from TRBV30 and TRBJ2-7, with TRBD2 matching 8 bases. Germline CDR1 reads GTSNPN; CDR2 reads SVGIG (reference sequence). The CDR3 extends over 17 amino acids. J was trimmed by 0 bases and V by 2 bases; bases with no gene match: 12. The CDR3 loop reads CAWSRGGRNQPSYEQYF. Written as DNA, the CDR3 is TGTGCCTGGAGTCGCGGGGGGAGAAACCAACCCTCCTACGAGCAGTACTTC. Supplemented by reference TRBV30 and TRBJ2-7, the full variable domain reads SQTIHQWPATLVQPVGSPLSLECTVEGTSNPNLYWYRQAAGRGLQLLFYSVGIGQISSEVPQNLSASRPQDRQFILSSKKLLLSDSGFYLCAWSRGGRNQPSYEQYFGPGTRLTVT.

The chain recombines TRBV7-2 with TRBJ1-6; no firm D call. The CDR3 is made up of 15 amino acids. The ends were cut back, 3 bases at V and 2 bases at J, with 8 bases in the middle. Looked up from germline, CDR1 is SGHTA and CDR2 is FQGNSA. The CDR3 protein is CASSFNAAYNSPLHF. CDR3 bases: TGTGCCAGCAGCTTTAACGCAGCCTATAATTCACCCCTCCACTTT.